One sample yielded the 16 T cell receptor beta chains listed below, sequenced in a study of T cell changes during pregnancy in multiple sclerosis. TCRdb keeps only in-frame clones here, not all; method: immunoSEQ multiplex PCR. The sample carries tens of thousands of clones, more than 80% recorded once. The starting material was CD4+ T cells from peripheral blood mononuclear cells, obtained in the first trimester of pregnancy. These receptors were collected from a female donor with multiple sclerosis, enrolled in a pregnancy study.

The chain has TRBV5-1 and TRBJ2-7, with 7 bases matching TRBD1. Germline CDR1 and CDR2: SGHRS and YFSETQ. J was trimmed by 2 bases and V by 3 bases; bases with no gene match: 8. The CDR3 length is 15 residues. This chain's CDR3 is CASSSGQLDPYEQYF. The CDR3 nucleotides read TGCGCCAGCAGCTCGGGACAGTTGGACCCCTACGAGCAGTACTTC.

This clone was observed once. The DNA of the CDR3 is TGCGCCAGCAGCTATAAATCTGAGATCACCGGGGAGCTGTTTTTT. This encodes CASSYKSEITGELFF. This rearrangement joins TRBV5-1 to TRBJ2-2, with D unclear. The germline V and J ends were trimmed by 3 bases and 4 bases, with 13 bases remaining between them. CDR3 size: 15 residues. CDR1 and CDR2 from the germline V gene are SGHRS and YFSETQ.

This rearrangement joins TRBV15 to TRBJ1-1, with 7 positions matching TRBD1. From germline, CDR1 is LNHNV and CDR2 YYDKDF (reference sequence). V lost 0 bases and J lost 7; bases outside the gene matches: 5. CDR3 length: 14 amino acids. Here the CDR3 reads CATSRDRGIGEAFF. CDR3 nucleotides: TGTGCCACCAGCAGAGACAGGGGGATTGGTGAAGCTTTCTTT.

The CDR3 DNA follows: TGTGCCAGCAGCCCAACAATGAACACCGGGGAGCTGTTTTTT. Translating it yields CASSPTMNTGELFF. V is TRBV14 and J is TRBJ2-2; D gene unclear. The V gene lost 4 bases and the J gene lost 1 base, with 7 bases spanning the gap. Germline V gene data show CDR1 as SGHDN and CDR2 as FVKESK. The CDR3 length is 14 residues.

V and J are TRBV27 and TRBJ2-2; the match to TRBD1 covers 9 bases. Germline trimming cut 6 bases from V and 5 bases from J; bases unmatched to any gene: 7. The CDR3 is 15 residues long. CDR1 MNHEY and CDR2 SMNVEV come from the germline V gene (reference sequence). The CDR3 loop is CASRTRDRVTGELFF. In nucleotides, the CDR3 is TGTGCCAGCAGAACCCGGGACAGGGTAACCGGGGAGCTGTTTTTT.

In this sample, this clone turned up once. The rearrangement joins TRBV5-1 to TRBJ1-1; TRBD1 might be the D (5 bases). V lost 0 bases, J lost 1 base, and 19 bases lay in between. CDR1 and CDR2 (germline): SGHRS, YFSETQ. The CDR3 is made up of 18 amino acids. CDR3 region: CASSLGRQTLNRNTEAFF. Here the CDR3 DNA reads TGCGCCAGCAGCTTGGGTCGACAGACGCTTAACAGGAACACTGAAGCTTTCTTT.

This clone was observed a handful of times. The chain carries TRBV2 and TRBJ2-7, with 9 bases fitting TRBD1. The germline gives CDR1 SNHLY, CDR2 FYNNEI. This CDR3 region has 14 residues. The V segment lost 8 bases and the J segment 4 bases; nucleotides outside the gene matches: 9. The CDR3 nucleotides are TGTGCCAGCGCTAGGACAGGGGTGACTTACGAGCAGTACTTC. This translates into CASARTGVTYEQYF.

This chain uses TRBV19 with TRBJ1-5, with 10 positions matching TRBD1. The trim removed 7 bases at V and 2 bases at J, leaving 14 bases unmatched. This CDR3 contains 18 residues. Germline assignment: CDR1 LNHDA and CDR2 SQIVND (reference sequence). The CDR3 sequence: CASKSGTGVNRGNQPQHF. The CDR3 DNA is TGTGCCAGTAAATCCGGGACAGGGGTCAACAGGGGCAATCAGCCCCAGCATTTT.

V usage is TRBV2 and J usage is TRBJ1-3, with D perhaps matching TRBD1 (5 bases). Germline V CDR1 and CDR2: SNHLY, FYNNEI. This CDR3 is built from 16 residues. The V end lost 2 bases, the J end lost 0 bases, and 11 bases lay between the germline ends. CDR3 DNA sequence: TGTGCCAGCAGTGAACACCCAACAGGCTCTGGAAACACCATATATTTT. Its protein is CASSEHPTGSGNTIYF.

The rearrangement joins TRBV30 to TRBJ1-4; 7 bases are a match to TRBD1. CDR1 GTSNPN and CDR2 SVGIG come from the germline V gene (reference sequence). The junction had 15 bases not matched to a gene; V was cut back by 4 bases and J by 16 bases. CDR3 size: 13 residues. CDR3 region: CAWTFRQGQPKFF. The CDR3 bases are TGTGCCTGGACCTTCCGTCAGGGACAGCCAAAGTTTTTT.

V is TRBV6-1 and J is TRBJ2-3; 7 bases agree with TRBD2. The CDR3 is 16 residues long. Germline V lookup: CDR1 MNHNS, CDR2 SASEGT. With V trimmed by 2 bases and J by 4 bases, 9 bases remained unmatched. In DNA form, the CDR3 reads TGTGCCAGCAGTGAAAGGGCGGGAGCCCGCCCAGATACGCAGTATTTT. This sequence encodes CASSERAGARPDTQYF.

The chain recombines TRBV27 with TRBJ2-7; D may be TRBD1 (6 bases). There are 14 residues in the CDR3. Germline CDR1 is MNHEY and CDR2 is SMNVEV (reference sequence). Trimming removed 4 bases at V and 2 bases at J, with 12 bases between. The CDR3: CASSSMTGAYEQYF. The CDR3 DNA sequence: TGTGCCAGCAGTTCGATGACAGGCGCCTACGAGCAGTACTTC.

This chain joins TRBV4-3 and TRBJ1-1; D is unclear. The CDR3 runs 15 residues. CDR1 and CDR2 from the germline V gene are LGHNA and YSLEER. Trimming removed 2 bases at V and 2 bases at J, with 12 bases between. Here the CDR3 reads CASSQMRVQNTEAFF. CDR3 nucleotide sequence: TGCGCCAGCAGCCAAATGAGGGTACAAAACACTGAAGCTTTCTTT.

This chain links TRBV28 with TRBJ2-7; D possibly corresponds to TRBD1 (6 bases). Germline CDR1 is MDHEN and CDR2 is SYDVKM. This CDR3 has 15 amino acids. The V gene lost 3 bases and the J gene lost 3 bases, with 15 bases spanning the gap. CDR3 region: CASSFRGGPSYEQYF. Written as DNA, the CDR3 is TGTGCCAGCAGTTTTCGTGGGGGCCCCAGCTACGAGCAGTACTTC.

This chain joins TRBV29-1 and TRBJ1-6, with TRBD1 as a possible D gene (6 bases). This CDR3 has 13 residues. V lost 3 bases and J 9 bases, leaving 12 bases between the germline ends. Germline CDR1 and CDR2: SQVTM and ANQGSEA. This CDR3 reads CSVEEQGGSPLHF. In DNA form, the CDR3 reads TGCAGCGTTGAGGAACAGGGTGGTTCACCCCTCCACTTT.

The rearrangement links TRBV5-6 to TRBJ1-2; 7 bases are a match to TRBD1. V trimming: 4 bases; J trimming: 5 bases; junction bases outside the gene matches: 5. CDR1 and CDR2 (germline): SGHDT, YYEEEE. This CDR3 spans 13 amino acids. The CDR3 nucleotides are TGTGCCAGCAGCCTTGGCAGGGGGTATGGCTACACCTTC. The encoded protein is CASSLGRGYGYTF. Variable domain in full (rest from reference TRBV5-6 and TRBJ1-2): DAGVTQSPTHLIKTRGQQVTLRCSPKSGHDTVSWYQQALGQGPQFIFQYYEEEERQRGNFPDRFSGHQFPNYSSELNVNALLLGDSALYLCASSLGRGYGYTFGSGTRLTVV.